Sequencing of this T cell receptor beta chain was carried out in a study of T cell responses to AZD1222 COVID-19 vaccine. The table came from immunoSEQ multiplex PCR; TCRdb's copy has only in-frame clones and leaves some out. The sample consists of around 140,000 clones, around 91% of them appearing once. V dropped 4 bases and J dropped 0 bases, with 12 bases sitting between them. Germline lookup yields CDR1 MDHEN and CDR2 SYDVKM. The CDR3 sequence is 15 residues long. This receptor was taken from an adult in good health. The material sequenced was peripheral blood, taken on day 0 of AZD1222 vaccination. The chain employs TRBV28 and TRBJ1-2, with no clear D. CDR3 sequence reads: CASSSLGLANYGYTF. In nucleotides, the CDR3 is TGTGCCAGCAGTTCTTTGGGGTTAGCTAACTATGGCTACACCTTC.